These 18 T cell receptor beta chains originate from one sample sequenced in a study of cytomegalovirus exposure and HLA in healthy donors. Researchers ran the PCR with 60 Vbeta and 13 Jbeta primers. Libraries were prepared by immunoSEQ multiplex PCR; TCRdb keeps only in-frame clonotypes and omits some of them. The sample includes 100,000 or so clones, about 16% of them seen just once. The sample comprised PBMCs. These receptors came from a female donor in good health and CMV-seronegative.

This clone was recorded a few times. The genes are TRBV11-3 and TRBJ2-7; no reliable D call. V shed 2 bases and J shed 3 bases, with 11 bases lying between them. There are 14 residues in the CDR3. From germline, CDR1 is SGHNT and CDR2 YENEEA. The CDR3 nucleotides are TGTGCCAGCAGCTTAACAGCCGCTGGCTACGAGCAGTACTTC. Translating it yields CASSLTAAGYEQYF.

This clone was picked up a small number of times. The V gene is TRBV28, the J gene TRBJ2-7; 9 positions match TRBD2. The J segment lost 1 base and the V segment lost 6 bases, leaving 10 bases of the junction unmatched. From germline, CDR1 is MDHEN and CDR2 SYDVKM. This CDR3 comprises 16 residues. CDR3 region: CASRGGGLAGSYEQYF. CDR3 bases: TGTGCCAGCAGGGGGGGAGGGCTAGCGGGGTCCTACGAGCAGTACTTC.

The chain employs TRBV4-1 and TRBJ2-3, with 7 nucleotides matching TRBD2. V dropped 3 bases and J dropped 2; count of bases not matched to a gene: 8. Per the germline V gene, CDR1 is MGHRA and CDR2 is YSYEKL. The CDR3 spans 16 residues. CDR3 sequence (DNA): TGCGCCAGCAGCCACCCACTAGCGAGCACCACAGATACGCAGTATTTT. Amino acids: CASSHPLASTTDTQYF.

This clone was picked up a small number of times. The chain recombines TRBV7-9 with TRBJ1-2; TRBD1 aligns across 10 bases. Germline V CDR1 and CDR2: SEHNR, FQNEAQ (reference sequence). This CDR3 has 18 residues. The V and J ends lost 1 base and 3 bases, in that order; junction bases with no gene match: 11. In DNA, the CDR3 is TGTGCCAGCAGCTTAGAGACAGGGGGCGCTTCCCACTACTATGGCTACACCTTC. This codes for CASSLETGGASHYYGYTF. Full variable domain (rest looked up from reference TRBV7-9 and TRBJ1-2): DTGVSQNPRHKITKRGQNVTFRCDPISEHNRLYWYRQTLGQGPEFLTYFQNEAQLEKSRLLSDRFSAERPKGSFSTLEIQRTEQGDSAMYLCASSLETGGASHYYGYTFGSGTRLTVV.

This sequence joins TRBV29-1 and TRBJ1-1, with D maybe TRBD1 (5 bases). CDR1 is SQVTM and CDR2 is ANQGSEA in the germline V gene. V lost 4 bases and J lost 6, with 15 bases in between. This CDR3 is built from 13 residues. The CDR3 DNA follows: TGCAGCGTTGGAGACAGTTGGTTCGCTGAAGCTTTCTTT. This codes for CSVGDSWFAEAFF.

In this sample, this clone turned up a few times. The V gene is TRBV6-1, the J gene TRBJ1-4; D is unresolved. In germline, CDR1 is MNHNS, CDR2 SASEGT. The CDR3 spans 12 residues. V dropped 1 base and J dropped 14 bases, with 11 bases sitting between them. CDR3: CASSEGRVGLFF. The CDR3 nucleotides are TGTGCCAGCAGTGAAGGGAGGGTCGGCCTGTTTTTT.

This clone was seen only a few times. J is TRBJ2-2 and V is TRBV15, with D possibly matching TRBD1 (5 bases). V lost 5 bases to trimming and J lost 6 bases, with 10 bases between them. Germline V gene sequence: CDR1 LNHNV, CDR2 YYDKDF (reference sequence). The CDR3 spans 13 residues. The CDR3 nucleotides are TGTGCCACCAGCGTAAGACAGCCCGGGGAGCTGTTTTTT. Its translation is CATSVRQPGELFF.

This clone showed up many times. V gene TRBV6-1 combines with J gene TRBJ1-3, with D possibly TRBD1 on 5 matching bases. Per germline, CDR1 MNHNS and CDR2 SASEGT. The V end was cut by 1 base, the J end by 0 bases, with 10 bases between. The CDR3 has 16 residues. CDR3 protein: CASSEGGISSGNTIYF. DNA for the CDR3: TGTGCCAGCAGTGAAGGGGGCATTAGCTCTGGAAACACCATATATTTT.

This clone has a handful of counts. In DNA form, the CDR3 reads TGTGCCAGCAGTGACGTAGGAGTGAACTATGGCTACACCTTC. Protein sequence: CASSDVGVNYGYTF. The V gene is TRBV6-4, the J gene TRBJ1-2; D is ambiguous. Trimming pared 2 bases from V and 2 bases from J, leaving 9 bases between. The length of the CDR3 is 14 residues. The V gene's germline CDR1 is MRHNA and CDR2 SNTAGT.

The genes are TRBV30 and TRBJ1-1, with TRBD1 matching over 9 bases. Germline assignment: CDR1 GTSNPN and CDR2 SVGIG (reference sequence). This CDR3 has 12 residues. With V trimmed by 6 bases and J by 5 bases, 4 bases remained unmatched. The CDR3 loop reads CACKQGATEAFF. The DNA of the CDR3 is TGTGCCTGCAAACAGGGGGCGACTGAAGCTTTCTTT.

This clone was found a few times. This chain joins TRBV7-9 and TRBJ2-2; 7 bases match TRBD2. CDR3 length: 15 amino acids. J gave up 0 bases and V 6 bases, and 4 bases lay outside the gene matches. Germline CDR1 SEHNR, CDR2 FQNEAQ (reference sequence). CDR3 DNA sequence: TGTGCCAGCAGTTGGGAGGGCCCGAACACCGGGGAGCTGTTTTTT. Translating gives CASSWEGPNTGELFF. Full variable domain (outside the CDR3, taken from reference TRBV7-9 and TRBJ2-2): DTGVSQNPRHKITKRGQNVTFRCDPISEHNRLYWYRQTLGQGPEFLTYFQNEAQLEKSRLLSDRFSAERPKGSFSTLEIQRTEQGDSAMYLCASSWEGPNTGELFFGEGSRLTVL.

The V gene is TRBV7-3, the J gene TRBJ2-7; D is possibly TRBD2 (6 bases). The CDR3 consists of 15 residues. The germline V and J ends were trimmed by 1 base and 3 bases, with 13 bases remaining between them. CDR1 and CDR2 (germline): SGHTA, FQGTGA. The CDR3 nucleotides read TGTGCCAGCAGCTTAATGGGGGGAGCAAGCTACGAGCAGTACTTC. It encodes CASSLMGGASYEQYF.

This clone was observed a handful of times. This chain joins TRBV7-9 and TRBJ2-7; D gene uncertain. The CDR3 length is 12 residues. The V and J ends lost 1 base and 6 bases respectively, with 7 bases between them. CDR1 is SEHNR, CDR2 FQNEAQ, per germline (reference sequence). The CDR3 coding sequence is TGTGCCAGCAGCTTAGTTCTCCGCGAGCAGTACTTC. Protein product: CASSLVLREQYF.

The chain carries TRBV10-3 and TRBJ1-6; 9 bases are shared with TRBD1. This CDR3 comprises 14 residues. Germline trimming cut 11 bases from V and 9 bases from J; bases unmatched to any gene: 11. Germline V lookup: CDR1 ENHRY, CDR2 SYGVKD. CDR3 DNA: TGTGCCGTGAGGACAGGGGAGCAGGGTTCACCCCTCCACTTT. Its protein is CAVRTGEQGSPLHF.

V gene TRBV4-3 combines with J gene TRBJ1-1; D is possibly TRBD1 (6 bases). From germline, CDR1 is LGHNA and CDR2 YSLEER. V gave up 1 base and J gave up 4 bases, with 13 bases separating them. This CDR3 spans 15 amino acids. For the CDR3, the DNA is TGCGCCAGCAGCCAAGTGTGGACAGCTGCCACTGAAGCTTTCTTT. Its translation is CASSQVWTAATEAFF.

This clone was recorded a few times. The chain carries TRBV10-3 and TRBJ2-1; 9 positions match TRBD1. Trimming at V came to 4 bases and at J to 7 bases, leaving 11 bases not matched to a gene. The CDR3 runs to 16 residues. Germline CDR1 and CDR2: ENHRY and SYGVKD. CDR3 DNA: TGTGCCATCAGTGTATACGACAGGGGGAGTGGGAATGAGCAGTTCTTC. It codes for CAISVYDRGSGNEQFF.

The chain employs TRBV4-1 and TRBJ2-1, with a weak D call TRBD1 (5 bases). The CDR3 spans 16 residues. The germline V gene encodes CDR1 MGHRA and CDR2 YSYEKL. V dropped 1 base and J dropped 4 bases, with 14 bases sitting between them. In DNA, the CDR3 is TGCGCCAGCAGCCAAGTCATGACAGAAATATACAATGAGCAGTTCTTC. This gives the protein CASSQVMTEIYNEQFF.

This chain joins TRBV9 and TRBJ1-2; 9 bases line up with TRBD1. This CDR3 comprises 13 residues. The germline CDR1 and CDR2 sequences are SGDLS and YYNGEE. Trimming cost V 3 bases and J 7 bases; bases outside gene matches: 4. The DNA for the CDR3 is TGTGCCAGCAGCGCGACAGGGGGGATTGGCTACACCTTC. This encodes CASSATGGIGYTF.